The entry below gives a single TCR beta chain sequence along with its context. The CDR3 is 14 residues long. Per germline, CDR1 SGHRS and CDR2 YFSETQ. With 4 bases removed from V and 9 bases from J, the gap between germline ends came to 17 bases. Only in-frame clones appear in the TCRdb table, and some are missing; sequencing was by immunoSEQ multiplex PCR. This table holds under 200,000 clones, about 94% found once. This entry is derived from a study of control samples from healthy donors and cancer patients. This TCR was recovered from a man between 60 and 75 years old with colorectal cancer. The chain recombines TRBV5-1 with TRBJ2-1, with D perhaps TRBD1 (6 bases). The sample consisted of PBMCs. This CDR3 reads CASSLGHRVGEQFF. In nucleotides, the CDR3 is TGCGCCAGCAGCCTGGGACACAGGGTTGGTGAGCAGTTCTTC.